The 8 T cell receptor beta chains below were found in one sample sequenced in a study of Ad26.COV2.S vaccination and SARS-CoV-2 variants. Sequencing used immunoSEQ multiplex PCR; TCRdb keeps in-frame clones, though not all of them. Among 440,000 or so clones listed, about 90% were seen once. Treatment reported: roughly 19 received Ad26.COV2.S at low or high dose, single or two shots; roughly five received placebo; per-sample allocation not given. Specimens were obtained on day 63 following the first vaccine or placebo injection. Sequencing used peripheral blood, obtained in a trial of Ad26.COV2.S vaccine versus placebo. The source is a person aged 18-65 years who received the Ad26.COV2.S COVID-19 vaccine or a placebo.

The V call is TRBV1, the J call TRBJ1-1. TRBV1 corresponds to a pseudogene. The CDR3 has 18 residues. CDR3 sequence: CTSSQEQRMRGRDTEAFF. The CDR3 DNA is TGCACCAGCAGCCAAGAACAACGTATGCGGGGGCGGGACACTGAAGCTTTCTTT.

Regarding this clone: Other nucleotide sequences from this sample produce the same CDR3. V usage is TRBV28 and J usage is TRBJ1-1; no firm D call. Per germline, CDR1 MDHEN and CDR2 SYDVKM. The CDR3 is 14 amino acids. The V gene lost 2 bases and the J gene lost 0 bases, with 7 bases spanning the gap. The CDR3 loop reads CASSLRRLNTEAFF. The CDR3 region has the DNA TGTGCCAGCAGTTTACGGAGATTGAACACTGAAGCTTTCTTT.

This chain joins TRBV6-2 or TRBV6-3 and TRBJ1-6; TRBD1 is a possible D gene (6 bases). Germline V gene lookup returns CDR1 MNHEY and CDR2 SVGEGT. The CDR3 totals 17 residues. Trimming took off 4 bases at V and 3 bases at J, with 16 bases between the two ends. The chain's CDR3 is CASSSRTVGFYNSPLHF. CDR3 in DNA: TGTGCCAGCAGTTCAAGGACAGTCGGCTTCTATAATTCACCCCTCCACTTT.

This CDR3 is CASSLLRYF. CDR3 coding DNA: TGTGCCAGCAGCCTACTCCGGTACTTC. V gene TRBV21-1 combines with J gene TRBJ2-7; TRBD2, the table's D call, was not compared with the DNA. TRBV21-1 corresponds to a pseudogene. The CDR3 covers 9 residues.

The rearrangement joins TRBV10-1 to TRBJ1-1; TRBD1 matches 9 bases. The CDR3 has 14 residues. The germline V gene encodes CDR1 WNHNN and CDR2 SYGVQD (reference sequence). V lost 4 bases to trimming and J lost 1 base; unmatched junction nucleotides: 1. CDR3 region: CASSGDRENTEAFF. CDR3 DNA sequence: TGCGCCAGCAGTGGGGACAGGGAGAACACTGAAGCTTTCTTT.

DNA for the CDR3: TGTGCCACCAGCCCGCCCTACAAGAGCGAGCAGTACTTC. Translated: CATSPPYKSEQYF. This sequence joins TRBV24-1 and TRBJ2-7; no clear D. Trimming pared 7 bases from V and 6 bases from J, leaving 15 bases between. CDR1 and CDR2 from the germline V gene are KGHDR and SFDVKD. The CDR3 has 13 amino acids.

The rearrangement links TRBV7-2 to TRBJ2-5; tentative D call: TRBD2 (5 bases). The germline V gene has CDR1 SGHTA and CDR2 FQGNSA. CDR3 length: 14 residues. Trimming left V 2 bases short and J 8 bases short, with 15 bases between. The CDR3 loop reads CASSLKRIGVTQYF. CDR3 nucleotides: TGTGCCAGCAGCTTAAAGCGGATCGGGGTAACCCAGTACTTC.

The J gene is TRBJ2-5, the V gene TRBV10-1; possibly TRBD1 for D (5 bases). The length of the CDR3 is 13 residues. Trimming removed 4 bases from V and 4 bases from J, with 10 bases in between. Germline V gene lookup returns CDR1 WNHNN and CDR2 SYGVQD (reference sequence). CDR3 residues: CASSGQRSETQYF. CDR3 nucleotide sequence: TGCGCCAGCAGTGGACAGAGATCAGAGACCCAGTACTTC.